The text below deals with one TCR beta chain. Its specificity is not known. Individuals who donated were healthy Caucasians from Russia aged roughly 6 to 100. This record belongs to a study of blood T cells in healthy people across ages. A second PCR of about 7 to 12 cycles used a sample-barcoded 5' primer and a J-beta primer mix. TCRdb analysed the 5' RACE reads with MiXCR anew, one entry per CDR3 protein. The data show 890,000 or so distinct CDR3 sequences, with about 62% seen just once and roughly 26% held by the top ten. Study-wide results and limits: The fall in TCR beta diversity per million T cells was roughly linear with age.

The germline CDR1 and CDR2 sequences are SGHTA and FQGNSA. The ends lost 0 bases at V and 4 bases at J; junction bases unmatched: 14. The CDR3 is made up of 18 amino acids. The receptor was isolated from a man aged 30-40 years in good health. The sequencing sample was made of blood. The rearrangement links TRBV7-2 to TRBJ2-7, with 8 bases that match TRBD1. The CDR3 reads CASSLAQRQGNLLYEQYF. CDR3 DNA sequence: TGTGCCAGCAGCTTAGCCCAGAGACAGGGGAACCTTCTGTACGAGCAGTACTTC.